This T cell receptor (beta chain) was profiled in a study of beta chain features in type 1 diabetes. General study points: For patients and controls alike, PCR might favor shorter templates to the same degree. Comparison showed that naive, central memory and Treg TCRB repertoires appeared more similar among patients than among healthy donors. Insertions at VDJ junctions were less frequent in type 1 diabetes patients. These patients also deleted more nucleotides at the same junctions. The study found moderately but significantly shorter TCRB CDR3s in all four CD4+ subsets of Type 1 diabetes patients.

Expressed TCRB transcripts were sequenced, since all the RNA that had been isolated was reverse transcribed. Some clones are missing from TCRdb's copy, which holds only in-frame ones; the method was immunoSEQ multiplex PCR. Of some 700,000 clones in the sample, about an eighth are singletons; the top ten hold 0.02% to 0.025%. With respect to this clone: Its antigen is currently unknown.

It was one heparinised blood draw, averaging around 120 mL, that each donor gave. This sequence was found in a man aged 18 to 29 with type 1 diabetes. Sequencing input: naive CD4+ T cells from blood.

The CDR3 DNA reads as TGTGCCAGCAGTGCGGAACCGGGACAGGGTTATTCACCCCTCCACTTT. Its translation: CASSAEPGQGYSPLHF. This chain connects TRBV7-9 to TRBJ1-6, with TRBD1 identical over 9 bases. The CDR3 is 16 amino acids. Losses at the gene ends were 6 bases for V and 8 bases for J; bases not matched to a gene: 11. Germline V gives CDR1 SEHNR, CDR2 FQNEAQ (reference sequence).